The rows below give T cell receptor beta chains drawn from one sample of a study of blood T cells in healthy people across ages. Each CDR3 protein is one row after TCRdb ran MiXCR on the 5' RACE reads. The repertoire holds roughly 1.4 million distinct CDR3 sequences, with 59% as singletons. Sequenced: blood. These receptor sequences come from a man aged 18 to 29 in good health. The CDR3 runs from the conserved cysteine through the conserved F or W. The order of the fields is D gene, J gene, clone size, V gene, CDR3 DNA, CDR3 protein. The D gene is left open where the match is weak. Size values are once, few and many counts, or a class for expanded clones, and some rows have none.

.,TRBJ1-2,.,TRBV25-1,TGTGCCAGCAGCCCTGAGGGGACCTACTATGGCTACACCTTC,CASSPEGTYYGYTF
TRBD1,TRBJ2-7,.,TRBV3-1,TGTGCCAGCACCGACGGGACAGCGTTAAACGAGCAGTACTTC,CASTDGTALNEQYF
.,TRBJ2-6,.,TRBV9,TGTGCCAGCAGCGTAGAGGCTGGCTCTGGGGCCAACGTCCTGACTTTC,CASSVEAGSGANVLTF
TRBD2,TRBJ2-1,few,TRBV30,TGTGCCTGGAGTGCCCCCCGACTAGCGGGGGCCTACAATGAGCAGTTCTTC,CAWSAPRLAGAYNEQFF
.,TRBJ2-1,.,TRBV15,TGTGCCACCAGCAGAGAAGGGGGCGGGAGTGATGAGCAGTTCTTC,CATSREGGGSDEQFF
TRBD2,TRBJ2-7,.,TRBV10-3,TGTGCCATCAGTAGCGGGGGTTACTCCTACGAGCAGTACTTC,CAISSGGYSYEQYF
TRBD1,TRBJ2-3,.,TRBV7-9,TGTGCCAGCAGCTCCCCCCGGGACAGGGTATCAGATACGCAGTATTTT,CASSSPRDRVSDTQYF
TRBD2,TRBJ2-5,few,TRBV20-1,TGCAGTGCTCAGAAGAGCGGGACCCAAGAGACCCAGTACTTC,CSAQKSGTQETQYF
.,TRBJ2-3,few,TRBV6-5,TGTGCCAGCAGCTACCTTGGGAAGCGGAGCACAGATACGCAGTATTTT,CASSYLGKRSTDTQYF
.,TRBJ2-7,.,TRBV7-9,TGTGCCAGCAGCTTAGCCCCATTCTACGAGCAGTACTTC,CASSLAPFYEQYF
.,TRBJ2-3,many,TRBV29-1,TGCAGCGCCCTTAGCGGTTCTGTGGATACGCAGTATTTT,CSALSGSVDTQYF
.,TRBJ1-5,.,TRBV7-2,TGTGCCAGCAGCGCAAAAAGGGAGGGCCAGCCCCAGCATTTT,CASSAKREGQPQHF
.,TRBJ1-2,.,TRBV4-3,TGCGCCAGCAGCCAAAACCAGGGATCAGGTTATGGCTACACCTTC,CASSQNQGSGYGYTF
.,TRBJ2-3,.,TRBV6-5,TGTGCCAGCGTAGCTGGAGATACGCAGTATTTT,CASVAGDTQYF
.,TRBJ1-2,.,TRBV10-3,TGTGCCATCAGTGATCGAACGGATTTCTATGGCTACACCTTC,CAISDRTDFYGYTF
.,TRBJ2-3,.,TRBV29-1,TGCAGCGCCAGCCTCCCCCTCATCACAGATACGCAGTATTTT,CSASLPLITDTQYF
TRBD1,TRBJ2-3,.,TRBV6-2/TRBV6-3,TGTGCCAGCAGTTACTCGACTGGGACAGGCCTTAGCACAGATACGCAGTATTTT,CASSYSTGTGLSTDTQYF
.,TRBJ2-1,.,TRBV5-4,TGTGCCAGCAGCTTGGGAGGACCGAGCTACAATGAGCAGTTCTTC,CASSLGGPSYNEQFF
.,TRBJ1-4,.,TRBV7-9,TGTGCCAGCAGCTCAAGGGGGGGGTCTCCAACTAATGAAAAACTGTTTTTT,CASSSRGGSPTNEKLFF
.,TRBJ2-1,few,TRBV2,TGTGCCAGCAGGAGGGTAGGACATGAGCAGTTCTTC,CASRRVGHEQFF
.,TRBJ2-3,.,TRBV28,TGTGCCAGCAGATGGGTCGGCAGGGGCTCTAGCACAGATACGCAGTATTTT,CASRWVGRGSSTDTQYF
TRBD1,TRBJ2-3,.,TRBV27,TGTGCCAGCAGTTTGCGGACAGGGGGTAGAGATACGCAGTATTTT,CASSLRTGGRDTQYF
.,TRBJ1-5,.,TRBV27,TGTGCCAGCAGCCTCCTCGGGACTTCTGACAATCAGCCCCAGCATTTT,CASSLLGTSDNQPQHF
TRBD2,TRBJ2-5,.,TRBV28,TGTGCCAGCATACCCGCGGGAGAGCAAGAGACCCAGTACTTC,CASIPAGEQETQYF
.,TRBJ1-4,few,TRBV25-1,TGTGCCAGCACCAGTTACGGGGATGAAAAACTGTTTTTT,CASTSYGDEKLFF
.,TRBJ2-1,.,TRBV2,TGTGCCAGCAGTGCGGACACGAGCTCCTACAATGAGCAGTTCTTC,CASSADTSSYNEQFF
.,TRBJ2-1,.,TRBV11-2,TGTGCCAGCAGCCCCAAGACCAGTTGGGGATCCAATGAGCAGTTCTTC,CASSPKTSWGSNEQFF
TRBD1,TRBJ1-1,.,TRBV12-5,TGTGCTAGTGGTGGGGGACAGGGGGCAAACACTGAAGCTTTCTTT,CASGGGQGANTEAFF
.,TRBJ1-5,once,TRBV12-3/TRBV12-4,TGTGCCAGCAGTGCCCGGGGGATTAGCAATCAGCCCCAGCATTTT,CASSARGISNQPQHF
TRBD1,TRBJ1-6,.,TRBV4-1,TGCGCCAGCAGCCAAGATCGGGACAGGACCCTCCACTTT,CASSQDRDRTLHF
.,TRBJ1-2,few,TRBV6-1,TGTGCCAGCAGTCAAACAAGGGCCGCGGGAATAGGGTATGGCTACACCTTC,CASSQTRAAGIGYGYTF
TRBD1,TRBJ1-1,.,TRBV29-1,TGCAGCGTGTCTGAGGTGGGGACAGGGGGCTTGAGGAACACTGAAGCTTTCTTT,CSVSEVGTGGLRNTEAFF
TRBD2,TRBJ2-1,.,TRBV9,TGTGCCAGCAGCCATGGACTTGCGGGAGCTGAGCAGTTCTTC,CASSHGLAGAEQFF
TRBD1,TRBJ1-6,.,TRBV4-1,TGCGCCAGCAGCCAACTTTACAGGGGGCTCAATAATTCACCCCTCCACTTT,CASSQLYRGLNNSPLHF
TRBD1,TRBJ2-1,.,TRBV10-3,TGTGCCATCAGTGACAGGGGGAATGAGCAGTTCTTC,CAISDRGNEQFF
TRBD1,TRBJ1-5,.,TRBV20-1,TGCAGTGCCGCCGGGACAGGGGGTGCTCGGCCCCAGCATTTT,CSAAGTGGARPQHF
TRBD2,TRBJ2-2,.,TRBV5-1,TGCGCCAGCAGCTTGGGACTAGCAGGCTTATCCGCCGGGGAGCTGTTTTTT,CASSLGLAGLSAGELFF
.,TRBJ2-3,.,TRBV30,TGTGCCTGGACCCACGGCAGCACAGATACGCAGTATTTT,CAWTHGSTDTQYF
.,TRBJ1-4,.,TRBV7-2,TGTGCCAGCAGCTTGGTCTCCCATATACTGTTTTTT,CASSLVSHILFF
.,TRBJ1-2,few,TRBV6-1,TGTGCCAGCAGTACAACCCCCCCGGACCTATATGGCTACACCTTC,CASSTTPPDLYGYTF
.,TRBJ2-3,.,TRBV12-3/TRBV12-4,TGTGCCAGCACCTTAGGCCATTTCGGCACAGATACGCAGTATTTT,CASTLGHFGTDTQYF
TRBD1,TRBJ1-5,.,TRBV19,TGTGCCAGTAGTATGGGACAGGGGATCAATCAGCCCCAGCATTTT,CASSMGQGINQPQHF
TRBD1,TRBJ2-7,few,TRBV20-1,TGCAGTGCTGCGAGGACAGGGGCCTACGAGCAGTACTTC,CSAARTGAYEQYF
.,TRBJ2-3,.,TRBV4-3,TGCGCCAGCAGCCCCTCCGTAGGGAGCACAGATACGCAGTATTTT,CASSPSVGSTDTQYF
.,TRBJ2-7,few,TRBV29-1,TGCAGCGTTGTGGGACAATCCTACGAGCAGTACTTC,CSVVGQSYEQYF
TRBD2,TRBJ2-3,few,TRBV3-1,TGTGCCAGCAGCCAAGCAAACCTAGGACTAGCGGGAGTTCTTGCGCAGTATTTT,CASSQANLGLAGVLAQYF
TRBD1,TRBJ1-4,.,TRBV4-3,TGCGCCAGCAGCCCCGTAACAGGGGGAGGTGAAAAACTGTTTTTT,CASSPVTGGGEKLFF
.,TRBJ2-7,once,TRBV12-3/TRBV12-4,TGTGCCACCTCCGGCGGCGGGGATTGGGGCGACGAGCAGTACTTC,CATSGGGDWGDEQYF
.,TRBJ2-3,once,TRBV13,TGTGCCAGCAGCTTAGGGGGCGAGTTCACAGATACGCAGTATTTT,CASSLGGEFTDTQYF
.,TRBJ1-5,.,TRBV28,TGTGCCAGCAGTTGGGAAGGGCGCGGATCTCAGCCCCAGCATTTT,CASSWEGRGSQPQHF
.,TRBJ1-6,.,TRBV7-2,TGTGCCAGCAGCACCCCGGGCACCCTTGGTTCACCCCTCCACTTT,CASSTPGTLGSPLHF
.,TRBJ2-3,.,TRBV11-2,TGTGCCAGCAGCCCCGGGAGGCAGTATTTT,CASSPGRQYF
.,TRBJ2-1,once,TRBV20-1,TGCAGTGCTAGAGGCGATGAGGGCTACGAGCAGTTCTTC,CSARGDEGYEQFF
.,TRBJ1-1,.,TRBV4-1,TGCGCCAGCAGCCCGGGGGCGTCTCTTGACACTGAAGCTTTCTTT,CASSPGASLDTEAFF
TRBD1,TRBJ2-1,.,TRBV20-1,TGCAGTGCACCGGACAGGGTAGAGCAGTTCTTC,CSAPDRVEQFF